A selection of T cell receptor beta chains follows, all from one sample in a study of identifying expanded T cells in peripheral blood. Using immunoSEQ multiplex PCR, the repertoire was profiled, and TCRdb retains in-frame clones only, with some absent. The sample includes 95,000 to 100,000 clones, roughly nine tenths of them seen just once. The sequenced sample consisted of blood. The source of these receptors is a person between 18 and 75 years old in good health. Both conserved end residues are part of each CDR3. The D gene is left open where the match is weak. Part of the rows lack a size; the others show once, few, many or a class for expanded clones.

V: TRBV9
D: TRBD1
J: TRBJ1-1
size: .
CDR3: CASSESTGTGSPAFF
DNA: TGTGCCAGCAGCGAATCCACCGGGACAGGGTCACCGGCTTTCTTT

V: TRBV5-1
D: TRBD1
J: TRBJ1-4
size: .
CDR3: CASRRNPQGVNEKLFF
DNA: TGCGCCAGCAGGCGGAACCCACAGGGGGTTAATGAAAAACTGTTTTTT

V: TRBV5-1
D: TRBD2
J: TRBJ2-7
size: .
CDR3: CASSPGGPNYEQYF
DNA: TGCGCCAGCAGCCCGGGGGGACCTAATTACGAGCAGTACTTC

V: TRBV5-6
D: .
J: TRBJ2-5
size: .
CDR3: CASSRDGTQETQYF
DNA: TGTGCCAGCAGCCGGGACGGCACCCAAGAGACCCAGTACTTC

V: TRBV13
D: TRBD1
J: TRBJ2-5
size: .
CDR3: CASNKRTGVEETQYF
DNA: TGTGCCAGCAACAAACGGACAGGGGTGGAAGAGACCCAGTACTTC

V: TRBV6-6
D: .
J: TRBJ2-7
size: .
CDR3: CASTSNPTAGWEQYF
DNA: TGTGCCAGCACTTCCAACCCCACGGCCGGCTGGGAGCAGTACTTC

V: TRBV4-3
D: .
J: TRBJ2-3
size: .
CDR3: CASSQGADRHRTDTQYF
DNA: TGCGCCAGCAGCCAAGGCGCCGATCGTCACAGAACAGATACGCAGTATTTT

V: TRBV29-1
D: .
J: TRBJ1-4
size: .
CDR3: CSATGGSGLEKLFF
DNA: TGCAGCGCCACGGGGGGGTCGGGGCTGGAAAAACTGTTTTTT

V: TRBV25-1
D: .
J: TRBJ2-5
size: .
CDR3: CASSAAGKETQYF
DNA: TGTGCCAGCAGTGCCGCCGGGAAAGAGACCCAGTACTTC

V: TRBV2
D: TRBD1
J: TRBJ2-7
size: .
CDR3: CASSEHPGQGYEQYF
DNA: TGTGCCAGCAGTGAACACCCGGGACAGGGCTACGAGCAGTACTTC

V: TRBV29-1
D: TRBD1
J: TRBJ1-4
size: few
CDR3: CSAEGTGDNEKLFF
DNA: TGCAGCGCGGAAGGGACAGGGGATAATGAAAAACTGTTTTTT

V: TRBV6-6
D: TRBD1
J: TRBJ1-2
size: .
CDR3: CASSYGGQGYGYTF
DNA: TGTGCCAGCAGTTATGGGGGACAGGGGTATGGCTACACCTTC

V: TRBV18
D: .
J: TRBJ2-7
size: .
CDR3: CASSPERRVQGNGYEQYF
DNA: TGTGCCAGCTCACCGGAGCGCAGGGTCCAAGGGAACGGCTACGAGCAGTACTTC

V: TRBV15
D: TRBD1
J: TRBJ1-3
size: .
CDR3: CATRLQGAPGNTIYF
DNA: TGTGCCACCAGACTACAGGGGGCACCTGGAAACACCATATATTTT

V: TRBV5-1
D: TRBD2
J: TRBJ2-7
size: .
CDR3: CASSTTSGGFYEQYF
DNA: TGCGCCAGCAGCACGACTAGCGGGGGCTTCTACGAGCAGTACTTC

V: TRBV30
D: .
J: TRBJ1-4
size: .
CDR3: CAWSGAGNEKLFF
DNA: TGTGCCTGGAGTGGGGCAGGGAATGAAAAACTGTTTTTT

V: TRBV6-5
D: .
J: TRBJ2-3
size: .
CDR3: CASRGVTDTQYF
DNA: TGTGCCAGCAGAGGCGTCACAGATACGCAGTATTTT

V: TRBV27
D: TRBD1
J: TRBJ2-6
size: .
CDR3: CASSVDRASGANVLTF
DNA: TGTGCCAGCAGTGTCGACAGGGCTTCTGGGGCCAACGTCCTGACTTTC

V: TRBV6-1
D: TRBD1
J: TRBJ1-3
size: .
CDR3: CASSGDRADF
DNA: TGTGCCAGCAGTGGGGACAGGGCCGATTTT

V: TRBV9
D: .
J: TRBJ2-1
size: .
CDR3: CASSPSAAGNEQFF
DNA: TGTGCCAGCAGCCCGAGCGCAGCGGGCAATGAGCAGTTCTTC

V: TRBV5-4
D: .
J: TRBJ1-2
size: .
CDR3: CASSQTSVYGYTF
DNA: TGTGCCAGCAGCCAGACCAGTGTCTATGGCTACACCTTC

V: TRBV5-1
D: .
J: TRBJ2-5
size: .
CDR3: CASSLGGRETQYF
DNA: TGCGCCAGCAGCTTGGGGGGGCGGGAGACCCAGTACTTC

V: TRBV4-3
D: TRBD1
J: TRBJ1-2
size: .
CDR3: CASSPDRGRSGYGYTF
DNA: TGCGCCAGCAGCCCTGACAGGGGGCGGAGTGGCTATGGCTACACCTTC

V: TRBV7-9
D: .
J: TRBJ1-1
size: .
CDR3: CASRNRRSPAPEAFF
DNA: TGTGCCAGCCGAAACAGGAGGTCCCCAGCCCCTGAAGCTTTCTTT

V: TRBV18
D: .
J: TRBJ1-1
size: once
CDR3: CASSPLRGPKTEAFF
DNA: TGTGCCAGCTCACCACTCAGGGGCCCCAAGACTGAAGCTTTCTTT

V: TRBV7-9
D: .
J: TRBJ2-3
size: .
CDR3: CASSVGHTDTQYF
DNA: TGTGCCAGCAGCGTTGGGCACACAGATACGCAGTATTTT

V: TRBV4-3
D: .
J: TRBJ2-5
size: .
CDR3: CASSPRLRDGTQYF
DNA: TGCGCCAGCAGCCCCCGCCTTAGGGACGGGACCCAGTACTTC

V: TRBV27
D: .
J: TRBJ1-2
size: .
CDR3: CASSALPEVWGNYGYTF
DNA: TGTGCCAGCAGTGCCCTCCCCGAGGTTTGGGGAAACTATGGCTACACCTTC

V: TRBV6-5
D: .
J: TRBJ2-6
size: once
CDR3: CASSYSISGANVLTF
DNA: TGTGCCAGCAGTTACTCGATTTCTGGGGCCAACGTCCTGACTTTC

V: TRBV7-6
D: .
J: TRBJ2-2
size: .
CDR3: CASSRRPKSTNTGELFF
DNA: TGTGCCAGCAGCCGACGCCCGAAATCGACGAACACCGGGGAGCTGTTTTTT

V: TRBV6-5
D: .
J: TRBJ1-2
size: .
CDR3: CASGRPEYGYTF
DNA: TGTGCCAGCGGACGGCCGGAATATGGCTACACCTTC

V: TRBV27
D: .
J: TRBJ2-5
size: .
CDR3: CASGRGGRETQYF
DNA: TGTGCCAGCGGCCGCGGTGGGCGAGAGACCCAGTACTTC

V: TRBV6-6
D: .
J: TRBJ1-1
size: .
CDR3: CASTDPREQFSEAFF
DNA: TGTGCCAGCACCGACCCGAGGGAGCAATTCTCGGAAGCTTTCTTT

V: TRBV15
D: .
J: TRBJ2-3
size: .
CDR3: CATSRVSVMTDTQYF
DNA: TGTGCCACCAGCAGAGTAAGCGTTATGACAGATACGCAGTATTTT

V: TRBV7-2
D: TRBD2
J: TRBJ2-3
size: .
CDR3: CASSSGLATDTQYF
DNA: TGTGCCAGCAGCTCGGGACTAGCCACAGATACGCAGTATTTT

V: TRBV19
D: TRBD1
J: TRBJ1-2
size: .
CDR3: CASDHLTGRYGGYTF
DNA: TGTGCCAGTGACCATCTGACAGGGCGCTATGGTGGCTACACCTTC

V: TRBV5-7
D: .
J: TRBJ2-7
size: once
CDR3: CASSLSCQMITYEQYF
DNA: TGTGCCAGCAGCTTGTCTTGCCAGATGATAACCTACGAGCAGTACTTC

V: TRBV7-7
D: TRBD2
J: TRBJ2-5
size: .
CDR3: CASSWLGLAGETQYF
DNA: TGTGCCAGCAGTTGGTTGGGGCTAGCGGGTGAGACCCAGTACTTC

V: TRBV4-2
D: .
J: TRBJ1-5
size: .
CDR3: CASSRGGPEPVNQPQHF
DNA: TGTGCCAGCAGCCGGGGGGGGCCGGAGCCGGTAAATCAGCCCCAGCATTTT

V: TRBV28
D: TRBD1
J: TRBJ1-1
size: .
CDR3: CASSFPQGARSTEAFF
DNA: TGTGCCAGCAGTTTCCCTCAGGGGGCGCGTAGCACTGAAGCTTTCTTT

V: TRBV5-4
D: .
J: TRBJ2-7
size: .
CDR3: CASSLGKGFYEQYF
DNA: TGTGCCAGCTCGCTCGGGAAGGGATTCTACGAGCAGTACTTC

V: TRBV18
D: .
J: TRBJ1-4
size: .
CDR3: CASSPRRGRGEKLFF
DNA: TGTGCCAGCTCACCGCGCCGGGGACGAGGGGAAAAACTGTTTTTT

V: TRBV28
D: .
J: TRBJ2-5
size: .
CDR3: CASGRGQKTQYF
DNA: TGTGCCAGCGGAAGGGGTCAGAAGACCCAGTACTTC

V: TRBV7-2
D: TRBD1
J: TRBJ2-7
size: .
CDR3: CASSLLFGQGVSGQYF
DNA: TGTGCCAGCAGCTTACTTTTCGGACAGGGGGTTAGTGGTCAGTACTTC

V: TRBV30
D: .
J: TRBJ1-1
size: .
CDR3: CAWKTNTEAFF
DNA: TGTGCCTGGAAAACTAACACTGAAGCTTTCTTT

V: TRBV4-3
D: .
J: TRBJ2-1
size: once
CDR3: CASSQGGIGVWEQFF
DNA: TGCGCCAGCAGCCAAGGCGGGATCGGGGTGTGGGAGCAGTTCTTC

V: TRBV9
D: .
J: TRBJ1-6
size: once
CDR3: CASSTHTGPRGNSPLHF
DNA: TGTGCCAGCAGCACTCACACCGGACCCCGCGGTAATTCACCCCTCCACTTT

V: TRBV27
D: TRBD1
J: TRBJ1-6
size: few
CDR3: CASSQSPGGRRALHF
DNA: TGTGCCAGCAGCCAAAGCCCAGGGGGGCGTAGGGCCCTCCACTTT